The following is a TCR beta chain sequence with its context. Its matching antigen is unknown. TCRdb reprocessed the RT-PCR reads via MiXCR and lists one record per CDR3 protein. The profile shows 650,000 or so distinct CDR3 sequences, 14% of them singletons. The record originates from a study of response to subunit inactivated influenza vaccine. Study findings and constraints: Each seasonal influenza vaccination, the authors suggested, recruits few new T cells.

The CDR3 sequence is 13 residues long. From germline, CDR1 is SGDLS and CDR2 YYNGEE. With 4 bases removed from V and 3 bases from J, the gap between germline ends came to 11 bases. Sequenced here: PBMCs from blood, sampled 14 to 15 days before vaccination. V is TRBV9 and J is TRBJ2-7; D possibly corresponds to TRBD2 (6 bases). This TCR was sampled from a man aged 50 to 59 who received an inactivated influenza vaccine. CDR3 coding DNA: TGTGCCAGCAGCCCGGGAGTAGACTACGAGCAGTACTTC. Encoded protein: CASSPGVDYEQYF.